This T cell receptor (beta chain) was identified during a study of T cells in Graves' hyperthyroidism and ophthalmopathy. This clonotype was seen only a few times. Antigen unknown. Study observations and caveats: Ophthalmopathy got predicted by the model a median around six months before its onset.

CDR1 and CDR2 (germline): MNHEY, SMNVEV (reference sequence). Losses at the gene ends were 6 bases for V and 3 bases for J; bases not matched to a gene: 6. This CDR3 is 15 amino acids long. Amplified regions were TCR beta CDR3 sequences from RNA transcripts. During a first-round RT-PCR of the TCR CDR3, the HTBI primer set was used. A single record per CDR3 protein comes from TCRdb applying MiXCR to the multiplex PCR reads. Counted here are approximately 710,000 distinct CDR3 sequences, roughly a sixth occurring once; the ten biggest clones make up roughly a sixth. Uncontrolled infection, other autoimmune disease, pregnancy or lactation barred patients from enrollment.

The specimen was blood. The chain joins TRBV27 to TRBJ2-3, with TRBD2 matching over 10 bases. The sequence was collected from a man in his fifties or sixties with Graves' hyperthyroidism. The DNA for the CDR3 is TGTGCCAGCAGCCTATGGGGACTAGCGACAGATACGCAGTATTTT. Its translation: CASSLWGLATDTQYF.